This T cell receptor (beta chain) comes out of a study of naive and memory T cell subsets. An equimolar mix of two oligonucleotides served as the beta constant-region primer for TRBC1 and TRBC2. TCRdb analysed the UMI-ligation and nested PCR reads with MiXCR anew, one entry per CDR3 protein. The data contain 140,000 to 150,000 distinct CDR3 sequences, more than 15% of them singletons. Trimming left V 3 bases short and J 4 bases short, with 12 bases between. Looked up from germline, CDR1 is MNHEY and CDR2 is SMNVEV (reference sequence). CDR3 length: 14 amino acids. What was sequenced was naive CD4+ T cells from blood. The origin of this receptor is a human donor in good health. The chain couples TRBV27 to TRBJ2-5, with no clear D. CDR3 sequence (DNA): TGTGCCAGCAGTTTCGGGCGGCCACCAGAGACCCAGTACTTC. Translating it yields CASSFGRPPETQYF.